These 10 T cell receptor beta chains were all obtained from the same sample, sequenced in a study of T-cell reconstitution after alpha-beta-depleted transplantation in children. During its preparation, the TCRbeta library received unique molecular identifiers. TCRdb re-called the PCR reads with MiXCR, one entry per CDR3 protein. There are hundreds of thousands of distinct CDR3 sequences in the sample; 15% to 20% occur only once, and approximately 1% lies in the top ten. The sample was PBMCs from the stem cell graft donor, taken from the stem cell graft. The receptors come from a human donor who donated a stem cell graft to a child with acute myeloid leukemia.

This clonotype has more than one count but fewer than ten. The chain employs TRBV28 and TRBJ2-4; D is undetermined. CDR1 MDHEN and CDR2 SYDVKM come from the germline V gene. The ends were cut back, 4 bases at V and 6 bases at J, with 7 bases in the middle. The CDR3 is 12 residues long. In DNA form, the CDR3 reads TGTGCCAGCAGTTCGATGCTAAACATTCAGTACTTC. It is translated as CASSSMLNIQYF. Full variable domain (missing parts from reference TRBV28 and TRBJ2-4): DVKVTQSSRYLVKRTGEKVFLECVQDMDHENMFWYRQDPGLGLRLIYFSYDVKMKEKGDIPEGYSVSREKKERFSLILESASTNQTSMYLCASSSMLNIQYFGAGTRLSVL.

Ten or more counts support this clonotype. This chain's CDR3 is CSAREPWDEQFF. CDR3 DNA sequence: TGCAGTGCTAGAGAACCTTGGGATGAGCAGTTCTTC. The rearrangement uses TRBV20-1 and TRBJ2-1; no reliable D call. V was pared by 0 bases and J by 8 bases, with 8 bases between. Germline V gene data show CDR1 as DFQATT and CDR2 as SNEGSKA (reference sequence). The CDR3 contains 12 residues.

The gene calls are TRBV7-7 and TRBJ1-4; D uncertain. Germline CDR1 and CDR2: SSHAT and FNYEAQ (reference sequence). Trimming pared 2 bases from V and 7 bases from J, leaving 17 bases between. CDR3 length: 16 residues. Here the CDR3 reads CASSLNRARNSEKLFF. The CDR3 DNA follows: TGTGCCAGCAGCTTAAATCGGGCCCGTAATAGTGAAAAACTGTTTTTT.

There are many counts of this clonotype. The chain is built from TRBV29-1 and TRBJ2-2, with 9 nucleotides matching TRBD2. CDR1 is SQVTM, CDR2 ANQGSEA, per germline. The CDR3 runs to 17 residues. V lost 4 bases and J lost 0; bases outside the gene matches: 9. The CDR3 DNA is TGCAGCGTTGGTATGTCGCGGGGGGGTTCGAACACCGGGGAGCTGTTTTTT. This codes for CSVGMSRGGSNTGELFF.

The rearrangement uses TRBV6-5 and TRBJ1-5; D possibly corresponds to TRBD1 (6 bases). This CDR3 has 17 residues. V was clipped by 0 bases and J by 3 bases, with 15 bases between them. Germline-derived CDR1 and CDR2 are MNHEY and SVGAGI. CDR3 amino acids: CASSYSRTAGANQPQHF. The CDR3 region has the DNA TGTGCCAGCAGTTACTCTAGAACGGCGGGGGCCAATCAGCCCCAGCATTTT.

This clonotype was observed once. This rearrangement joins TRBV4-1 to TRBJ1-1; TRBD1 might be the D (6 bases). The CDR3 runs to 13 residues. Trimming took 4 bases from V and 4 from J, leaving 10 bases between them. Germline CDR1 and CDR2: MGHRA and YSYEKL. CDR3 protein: CASSRRGFTEAFF. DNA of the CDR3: TGCGCCAGCAGCCGTAGGGGGTTCACTGAAGCTTTCTTT.

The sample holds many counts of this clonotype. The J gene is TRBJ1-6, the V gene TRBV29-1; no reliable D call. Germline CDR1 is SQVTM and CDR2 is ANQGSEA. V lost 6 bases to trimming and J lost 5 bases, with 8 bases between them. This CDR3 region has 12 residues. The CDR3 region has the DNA TGCAGCGTAGGCAGCGATAATTCACCCCTCCACTTT. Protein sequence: CSVGSDNSPLHF.

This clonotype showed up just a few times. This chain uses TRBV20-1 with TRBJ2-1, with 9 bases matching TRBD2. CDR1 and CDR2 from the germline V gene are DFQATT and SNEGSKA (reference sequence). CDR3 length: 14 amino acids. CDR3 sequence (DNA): TGCCAGGCGGGTGCGGGGGGGAAGACGCATGAGCAGTTCTTC. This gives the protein CQAGAGGKTHEQFF.

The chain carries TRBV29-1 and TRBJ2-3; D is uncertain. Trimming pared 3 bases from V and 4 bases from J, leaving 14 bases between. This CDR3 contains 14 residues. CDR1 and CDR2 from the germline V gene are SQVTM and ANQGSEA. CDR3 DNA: TGCAGCGTTGAGCGACCCCAGGTACCAGATACGCAGTATTTT. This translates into CSVERPQVPDTQYF.

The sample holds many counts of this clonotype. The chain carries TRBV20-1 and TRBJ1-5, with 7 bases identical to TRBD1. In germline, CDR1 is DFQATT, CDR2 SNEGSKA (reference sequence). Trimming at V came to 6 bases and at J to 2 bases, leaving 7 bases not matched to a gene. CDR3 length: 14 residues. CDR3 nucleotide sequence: TGCAGTGCCTTAGGACAGGCCCGCAATCAGCCCCAGCATTTT. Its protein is CSALGQARNQPQHF.